This is a list of T cell receptor beta chains from one sample in a study of T cell responses to AZD1222 COVID-19 vaccine. Clones were read by immunoSEQ multiplex PCR, and TCRdb kept only the in-frame ones, dropping some. The profile covers 150,000 to 200,000 clones, with around 92% appearing a single time and 1.3% taken by the ten largest. This specimen consisted of peripheral blood, obtained on day 0 of AZD1222 vaccination. Receptors originate from an adult in good health. CDR3s include the opening cysteine and the closing phenylalanine or tryptophan. The D gene is left open where the match is weak. Rows give clone size only sometimes, using once, few, many, or a class for an expanded clone.

>TRBJ1-2|-|TRBV4-3|-
CASSQEGGRFGYTF
TGCGCCAGCAGCCAAGAGGGGGGCCGTTTTGGCTACACCTTC
>TRBJ1-1|-|TRBV6-1|-
CASSEPGHQNTEAFF
TGTGCCAGCAGTGAGCCGGGACATCAGAACACTGAAGCTTTCTTT
>TRBJ2-2|few|TRBV5-1|TRBD2
CASSLDLASGGTGELFF
TGCGCCAGCAGCTTGGATCTGGCTAGCGGGGGCACCGGGGAGCTGTTTTTT
>TRBJ1-3|-|TRBV2|-
CASSNRAIGNTIYF
TGTGCCAGCAGTAACAGGGCCATTGGAAACACCATATATTTT
>TRBJ1-1|-|TRBV13|-
CASSSPSSGISNTEAFF
TGTGCCAGCAGCTCCCCATCTTCAGGGATCTCGAACACTGAAGCTTTCTTT
>TRBJ2-7|-|TRBV18|-
CASSLSGLLNEQYF
TGTGCCAGCTCACTGAGCGGCCTTTTGAACGAGCAGTACTTC
>TRBJ1-6|once|TRBV10-1|-
CASSRGTNSPLHF
TGCGCCAGCAGTCGGGGAACTAATTCACCCCTCCACTTT
>TRBJ1-5|-|TRBV2|-
CASGERGNQPQHF
TGTGCCAGCGGGGAGCGAGGCAATCAGCCCCAGCATTTT
>TRBJ2-6|-|TRBV25-1|TRBD2
CASSRGGTSGANVLTF
TGTGCCAGCAGCCGCGGGGGGACCTCTGGGGCCAACGTCCTGACTTTC
>TRBJ1-4|-|TRBV5-1|-
CASSAVPRQYNEKLFF
TGCGCCAGCAGCGCGGTCCCCAGACAGTACAATGAAAAACTGTTTTTT
>TRBJ1-1|-|TRBV18|-
CASSPGGRPNTEAFF
TGTGCCAGCTCACCCGGGGGACGGCCGAACACTGAAGCTTTCTTT
>TRBJ2-1|-|TRBV11-2|TRBD2
CASSYLAGGFREQFF
TGTGCCAGCAGCTACCTAGCGGGGGGATTTAGGGAGCAGTTCTTC
>TRBJ2-3|few|TRBV3-1/TRBV3-2|TRBD2
CASTPGGSGTDTQYF
TGTGCCAGCACCCCGGGGGGATCCGGCACAGATACGCAGTATTTT
>TRBJ1-1|-|TRBV7-6|-
CASSLVGESNTEAFF
TGTGCCAGCAGCTTAGTTGGGGAGTCGAACACTGAAGCTTTCTTT
>TRBJ1-4|-|TRBV7-8|-
CASSPTPRGGEKLFF
TGTGCCAGCAGCCCTACGCCCAGGGGAGGTGAAAAACTGTTTTTT